The source of this TCR beta chain is a study of T-cell reconstitution after alpha-beta-depleted transplantation in children. Study-level points and caveats: Expanded graft clones numbering several hundred reportedly gave rise to alpha-beta T cells about two months after transplant.

Regarding this clonotype: Its antigen is still unknown.

The junction had 10 bases not matched to a gene; V was cut back by 8 bases and J by 10 bases. The CDR3 is 13 residues long. Germline V CDR1 and CDR2: SEHNR, FQNEAQ (reference sequence). Preparation of the TCRbeta library used unique molecular identifiers. TCRdb re-called the PCR reads with MiXCR, one entry per CDR3 protein. The profile shows 700,000 or so distinct CDR3 sequences, around 13% of them singletons. Sequences were derived from PBMCs, sampled before TCRalphabeta/CD19-depleted stem cell transplant. This receptor was taken from a girl aged 2 to 10 with congenital amegakaryocytic thrombocytopenia, due to receive a stem cell transplant. The chain has TRBV7-9 and TRBJ2-1; 8 bases are a match to TRBD2. The CDR3 bases are TGTGCCAGCCGGCGGGGGGCGATGGAGGAGCAGTTCTTC. Amino acids: CASRRGAMEEQFF.